This T cell receptor (beta chain) appears in the sequencing data of a study of technical replicates of blood from a few donors. Method: immunoSEQ multiplex PCR; TCRdb's copy keeps in-frame clones and lacks some. The sample lists tens of thousands of clones; about 95% were seen once. This TCR was sampled from a human donor in good health. The sequenced sample was T cells isolated from PBMCs.

The CDR3 reads CASSEDLGGLVEQYF. In DNA form, the CDR3 reads TGTGCCAGCAGTGAAGACCTAGGGGGCCTCGTCGAGCAGTACTTC. The V and J genes are TRBV2 and TRBJ2-7, with 7 bases matching TRBD1. Germline CDR1 reads SNHLY; CDR2 reads FYNNEI. V lost 1 base and J lost 6; bases outside the gene matches: 9. The CDR3 contains 15 residues.